The 25 T cell receptor beta chains presented below share a single source sample, sequenced in a study of T cell responses to AZD1222 COVID-19 vaccine. Profiled with immunoSEQ multiplex PCR; TCRdb holds only in-frame clones, not every one. This table has 100,000 to 120,000 clones, around 81% appearing once. The source material was peripheral blood, sampled on day 0 of AZD1222 vaccination. Receptor source: an adult in good health.

This chain links TRBV3-1 (or the pseudogene TRBV3-2) with TRBJ2-2; TRBD2 might be the D (5 bases). CDR3 length equals 17 residues. Germline V gives CDR1 LGHDT, CDR2 YNNKEL (reference sequence). Trimming removed 0 bases from V and 6 bases from J, with 17 bases in between. CDR3 region: CASSQDSGKGKAGELFF. The CDR3, as DNA: TGTGCCAGCAGCCAAGATTCGGGAAAAGGAAAGGCCGGGGAGCTGTTTTTT.

The gene calls are TRBV19 and TRBJ2-5; D is unclear. Germline CDR1 LNHDA, CDR2 SQIVND (reference sequence). The germline V and J ends were trimmed by 5 bases and 3 bases, with 7 bases remaining between them. The CDR3 covers 12 residues. The CDR3 nucleotides are TGTGCCAGTAGTTTGAAAGAAGAGACCCAGTACTTC. This sequence encodes CASSLKEETQYF.

The chain links TRBV29-1 to TRBJ2-3; a possible D gene is TRBD2 (6 bases). Per germline, CDR1 SQVTM and CDR2 ANQGSEA. This CDR3 is 12 amino acids long. V lost 2 bases, J lost 6 bases, and 9 bases lay in between. The CDR3 spells CSVESSVDTQYF. Here the CDR3 DNA reads TGCAGCGTTGAATCTAGCGTGGATACGCAGTATTTT.

This clone has more than one count but fewer than ten. The chain couples TRBV28 to TRBJ1-1; D possibly corresponds to TRBD1 (6 bases). The V and J ends lost 6 bases and 6 bases respectively, with 17 bases between them. Germline V gives CDR1 MDHEN, CDR2 SYDVKM. This CDR3 is built from 14 residues. As DNA, the CDR3 is TGTGCCAGCAGGACCGTACAGGGTCGGGCTGAAGCTTTCTTT. Protein: CASRTVQGRAEAFF.

This sequence joins TRBV11-2 and TRBJ2-3; D remains ambiguous. The CDR3 consists of 12 residues. Germline V gives CDR1 SGHAT, CDR2 FQNNGV. Trimming took 5 bases from V and 5 from J, leaving 8 bases between them. The CDR3 coding sequence is TGTGCCAGCAGCCAGAACATAGATACGCAGTATTTT. It codes for CASSQNIDTQYF.

V and J are TRBV2 and TRBJ2-7; D unresolved. CDR1 SNHLY and CDR2 FYNNEI come from the germline V gene. V lost 4 bases to trimming and J lost 4 bases, with 11 bases between them. CDR3 length: 13 amino acids. CDR3 coding DNA: TGTGCCAGCAGTGTTGTGAACAGATACGAGCAGTACTTC. It codes for CASSVVNRYEQYF.

The gene calls are TRBV6-6 and TRBJ1-3; 8 nucleotides agree with TRBD1. The CDR3 is 16 residues long. Germline lookup yields CDR1 MNHNY and CDR2 SVGAGI (reference sequence). With V trimmed by 6 bases and J by 2 bases, 9 bases remained unmatched. CDR3 coding DNA: TGTGCCAGCAGCACGGGACAGGTTTTCCCTGGAAACACCATATATTTT. Translating it yields CASSTGQVFPGNTIYF.

This rearrangement joins TRBV18 to TRBJ1-5, with D uncertain. The V and J ends lost 2 bases and 1 base respectively, with 12 bases between them. This CDR3 is 16 amino acids long. The V gene's germline CDR1 is KGHSH and CDR2 LQKENI. The CDR3 DNA sequence: TGTGCCAGCTCACCAGGAACGGTCCGGAGCAATCAGCCCCAGCATTTT. It codes for CASSPGTVRSNQPQHF.

This chain connects TRBV11-3 to TRBJ1-1; TRBD1 agrees at 9 bases. Trimming removed 1 base from V and 1 base from J; junction bases left unmatched: 7. CDR3 length: 17 amino acids. Germline V lookup: CDR1 SGHNT, CDR2 YENEEA. CDR3 DNA sequence: TGTGCCAGCAGCTTAGGGGGACAGGGAGCCCGGAACACTGAAGCTTTCTTT. Its protein is CASSLGGQGARNTEAFF.

The rearrangement joins TRBV28 to TRBJ2-3, with TRBD2 matching 8 bases. V lost 3 bases, J lost 4 bases, and 3 bases stayed unmatched. This CDR3 is 14 amino acids long. Germline V lookup: CDR1 MDHEN, CDR2 SYDVKM. CDR3 in amino acids: CASSLRRGADTQYF. The CDR3 bases are TGTGCCAGCAGTTTGAGGCGGGGGGCAGATACGCAGTATTTT.

The rearrangement links TRBV5-1 to TRBJ2-5; 8 nucleotides line up with TRBD2. After removal of 1 base from V and 0 bases from J, the junction contained 5 bases not matched to a gene. CDR3 size: 16 residues. The germline gives CDR1 SGHRS, CDR2 YFSETQ. The CDR3 DNA is TGCGCCAGCAGCTTGTTGATAGCGGGGTACCAAGAGACCCAGTACTTC. Protein sequence: CASSLLIAGYQETQYF.

The J gene is TRBJ2-5, the V gene TRBV5-4; the match to TRBD2 covers 9 bases. V shed 4 bases and J 5 bases; nucleotides not matched to a gene: 12. Germline V gene lookup returns CDR1 SGHNT and CDR2 YYREEE (reference sequence). The CDR3 length is 16 residues. The chain's CDR3 is CASSPRGRALGETQYF. CDR3 nucleotide sequence: TGTGCCAGCAGCCCCCGCGGGAGGGCCCTGGGGGAGACCCAGTACTTC.

The gene calls are TRBV7-8 and TRBJ1-3; tentatively, D is TRBD1 (6 bases). The germline CDR1 and CDR2 sequences are SGHVS and FQNEAQ. CDR3 length: 17 amino acids. The V end lost 4 bases, the J end lost 4 bases, and 20 bases lay between the germline ends. CDR3 residues: CASSSLQGQVLGNTIYF. The DNA for the CDR3 is TGTGCCAGCAGCTCCCTTCAGGGGCAGGTTCTGGGAAACACCATATATTTT. Full variable domain (remainder filled in from reference TRBV7-8 and TRBJ1-3): GAGVSQSPRYKVAKRGQDVALRCDPISGHVSLFWYQQALGQGPEFLTYFQNEAQLDKSGLPSDRFFAERPEGSVSTLKIQRTQQEDSAVYLCASSSLQGQVLGNTIYFGEGSWLTVV.

This clone showed up just once. V gene TRBV2 combines with J gene TRBJ1-1; D is unresolved. Trimming removed 3 bases at V and 1 base at J, with 12 bases between. Germline values: CDR1 SNHLY, CDR2 FYNNEI. The CDR3 runs 15 residues. CDR3 nucleotides: TGTGCCAGCAGTGACCTGGGAGTAACGAACACTGAAGCTTTCTTT. Translated: CASSDLGVTNTEAFF.

The genes are TRBV4-3 and TRBJ1-2, with 8 bases matching TRBD1. V dropped 1 base and J dropped 3; count of bases not matched to a gene: 4. CDR1 is LGHNA and CDR2 is YSLEER in the germline V gene. The CDR3 consists of 15 residues. CDR3 protein: CASSQVVQGDYGYTF. For the CDR3, the DNA is TGCGCCAGCAGCCAAGTAGTACAGGGGGACTATGGCTACACCTTC.

V gene TRBV18 combines with J gene TRBJ1-4; TRBD1 is a possible D gene (6 bases). V was clipped by 3 bases and J by 1 base, with 9 bases between them. The CDR3 has 15 amino acids. CDR1 is KGHSH, CDR2 LQKENI, per germline. The CDR3 loop reads CASSPQQGTNEKLFF. DNA of the CDR3: TGTGCCAGCTCACCCCAACAGGGAACTAATGAAAAACTGTTTTTT.

The chain links TRBV12-5 to TRBJ2-2, with D maybe TRBD2 (5 bases). V lost 0 bases, J lost 7 bases, and 6 bases lay in between. The germline CDR1 and CDR2 sequences are LGHNT and FRNRAP. The CDR3 has 13 amino acids. The CDR3 region has the DNA TGTGCTAGTGGTTTGGTAGGGAGCGGGGAGCTGTTTTTT. Translated, it gives CASGLVGSGELFF.

The CDR3 DNA is TGTGCCAGCAGGGGACACTCCTCTGGAAACACCATATATTTT. Amino acid sequence: CASRGHSSGNTIYF. The chain has TRBV9 and TRBJ1-3; TRBD1 is a possible D gene (6 bases). The CDR3 runs to 14 residues. V was clipped by 5 bases and J by 0 bases, with 9 bases between them. Germline assignment: CDR1 SGDLS and CDR2 YYNGEE.

This rearrangement joins TRBV27 to TRBJ1-1; possible D gene TRBD1, 5 bases. Germline V gives CDR1 MNHEY, CDR2 SMNVEV (reference sequence). Trimming shortened V by 2 bases and J by 1 base, and 14 bases separated the two germline ends. The CDR3 length is 16 residues. The CDR3 coding sequence is TGTGCCAGCAGTTTAGGGCAGGGTTTGGGGAACACTGAAGCTTTCTTT. This sequence encodes CASSLGQGLGNTEAFF.

With regard to this clone: Different DNA sequences within this sample yield the same CDR3. J is TRBJ1-3 and V is TRBV18; D gene unclear. There are 13 residues in the CDR3. Germline V gene data show CDR1 as KGHSH and CDR2 as LQKENI. V dropped 6 bases and J dropped 3 bases, with 9 bases sitting between them. Here the CDR3 reads CASSPNGGNTIYF. The CDR3 DNA reads as TGTGCCAGCTCCCCAAATGGTGGAAACACCATATATTTT.

The rearrangement links TRBV4-1 to TRBJ1-5, with D uncertain. CDR1 MGHRA and CDR2 YSYEKL come from the germline V gene. V was cut by 0 bases and J by 0 bases, with 12 bases left in between. The CDR3 consists of 17 residues. This CDR3 is CASSQDIGQFSNQPQHF. The CDR3 DNA reads TGCGCCAGCAGCCAAGATATCGGCCAGTTTAGCAATCAGCCCCAGCATTTT.

CDR3 nucleotide sequence: TGTGCCAGCAGTTTAATGGGGCGGGGCGAGCAGTACTTC. It is translated as CASSLMGRGEQYF. The chain uses TRBV12-3 or TRBV12-4 and TRBJ2-7, with D possibly TRBD2 on 6 matching bases. The CDR3 runs 13 residues. Trimming cost V 2 bases and J 6 bases, with 11 bases left between them.

This clone turned up a few times. The chain couples TRBV7-9 to TRBJ2-7; tentative D call: TRBD1 (6 bases). Germline V lookup: CDR1 SEHNR, CDR2 FQNEAQ (reference sequence). V was shortened by 1 base and J by 9 bases, with 13 bases between the two germline ends. The CDR3 is 13 amino acids. DNA of the CDR3: TGTGCCAGCAGCTTAGAGGCGACAGGAGGGCAGTACTTC. Residues: CASSLEATGGQYF.

The gene calls are TRBV27 and TRBJ1-6; tentatively, D is TRBD1 (6 bases). The CDR3 totals 14 residues. V was shortened by 6 bases and J by 7 bases, with 13 bases between the two germline ends. The germline V gene encodes CDR1 MNHEY and CDR2 SMNVEV (reference sequence). This chain's CDR3 is CASSPDRHNSPLHF. CDR3 nucleotide sequence: TGTGCCAGCAGCCCCGACAGGCACAATTCACCCCTCCACTTT.

The V call is TRBV6-5, the J call TRBJ1-2; 12 bases map to TRBD1. CDR1 is MNHEY and CDR2 is SVGAGI in the germline V gene. After removal of 8 bases from V and 10 bases from J, the junction contained 8 bases not matched to a gene. The CDR3 covers 13 residues. The CDR3 bases are TGTGCCAGCTGGGGGACAGGGGGCGTTGACTACACCTTC. Translation gives CASWGTGGVDYTF.